This TCR beta chain was sequenced in a study of blood T cell repertoires in COVID-19. Study-wide background: Acute and convalescent COVID-19 specimens originated in the United States, Italy and Spain. Sources were T cells, B-cell-depleted T cells, or PBMCs; the material itself was cDNA or gDNA.

Germline V gene data show CDR1 as LNHDA and CDR2 as SQIVND (reference sequence). The length of the CDR3 is 15 residues. V was trimmed by 2 bases and J by 5 bases, leaving 12 bases between them. In the original workflow: Researchers report that nucleated cell counts were estimated from reference gene primer amplification. The protocol was immunoSEQ multiplex PCR, while the TCRdb copy is restricted to in-frame clones and leaves out a portion. Clonal size and the V and J genes are those of that table, whereas D and trimming came from the DNA. The sample shows fewer than 120,000 clones, approximately 82% of them seen only once.

The sequencing input was peripheral blood. The V and J genes are TRBV19 and TRBJ1-4; D remains ambiguous. The TCR comes from a woman of 80 years or more with acute or convalescent COVID-19. CDR3 sequence (DNA): TGTGCCAGTAGTATATCCGGAAGGGAGAATGAAAAACTGTTTTTT. It specifies CASSISGRENEKLFF.